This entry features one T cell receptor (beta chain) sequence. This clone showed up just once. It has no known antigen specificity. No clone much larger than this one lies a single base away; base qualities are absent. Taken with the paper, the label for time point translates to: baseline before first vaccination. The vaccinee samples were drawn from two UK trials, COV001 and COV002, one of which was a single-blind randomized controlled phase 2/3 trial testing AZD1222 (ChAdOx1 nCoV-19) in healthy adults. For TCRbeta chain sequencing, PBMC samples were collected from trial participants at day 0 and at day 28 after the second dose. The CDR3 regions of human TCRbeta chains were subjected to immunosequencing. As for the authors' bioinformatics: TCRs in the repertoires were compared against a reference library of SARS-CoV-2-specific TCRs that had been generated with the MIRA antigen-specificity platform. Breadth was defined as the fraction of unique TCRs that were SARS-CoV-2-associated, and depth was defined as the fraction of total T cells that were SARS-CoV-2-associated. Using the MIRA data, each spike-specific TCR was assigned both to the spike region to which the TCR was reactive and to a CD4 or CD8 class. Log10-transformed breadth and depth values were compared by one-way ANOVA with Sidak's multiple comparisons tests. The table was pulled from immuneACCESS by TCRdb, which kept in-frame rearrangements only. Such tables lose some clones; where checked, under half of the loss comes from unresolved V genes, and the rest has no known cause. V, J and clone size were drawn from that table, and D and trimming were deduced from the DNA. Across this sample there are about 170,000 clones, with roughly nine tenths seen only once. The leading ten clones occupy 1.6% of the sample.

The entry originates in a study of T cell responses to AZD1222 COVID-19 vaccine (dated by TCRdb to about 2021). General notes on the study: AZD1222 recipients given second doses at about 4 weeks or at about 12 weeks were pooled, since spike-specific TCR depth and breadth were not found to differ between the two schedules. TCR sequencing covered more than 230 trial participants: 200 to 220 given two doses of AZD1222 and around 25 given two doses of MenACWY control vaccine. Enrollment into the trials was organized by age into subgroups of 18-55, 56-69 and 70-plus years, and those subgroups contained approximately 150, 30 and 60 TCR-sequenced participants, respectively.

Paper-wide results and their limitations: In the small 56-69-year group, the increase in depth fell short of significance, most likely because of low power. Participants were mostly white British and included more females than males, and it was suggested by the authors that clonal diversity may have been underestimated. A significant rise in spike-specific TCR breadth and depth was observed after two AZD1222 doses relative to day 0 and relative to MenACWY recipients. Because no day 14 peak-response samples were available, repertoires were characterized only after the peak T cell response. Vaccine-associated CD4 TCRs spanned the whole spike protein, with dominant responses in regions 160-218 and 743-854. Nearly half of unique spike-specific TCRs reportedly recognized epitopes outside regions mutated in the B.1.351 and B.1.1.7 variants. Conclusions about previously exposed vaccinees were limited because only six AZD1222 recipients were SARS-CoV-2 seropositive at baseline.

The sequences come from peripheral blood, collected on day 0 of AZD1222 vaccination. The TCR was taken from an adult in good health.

The CDR3 protein is CASSESGLAGNNEQFF. The nucleotides read TGCGCCAGCAGTGAGTCCGGCCTAGCGGGCAACAATGAGCAGTTCTTC. The V and J genes are TRBV10-1 and TRBJ2-1; TRBD2 agrees with 8 junctional bases. Reading the germline V gene (reference sequence) gives CDR1 WNHNN and CDR2 SYGVQD. Unmatched junction bases come to 6, with V trimmed by 0 bases and J by 5 bases. Reading from cysteine to phenylalanine, the CDR3 counts 16 amino acids. Here the CDR3 DNA is all that survives: 48 bases in frame from base 1.